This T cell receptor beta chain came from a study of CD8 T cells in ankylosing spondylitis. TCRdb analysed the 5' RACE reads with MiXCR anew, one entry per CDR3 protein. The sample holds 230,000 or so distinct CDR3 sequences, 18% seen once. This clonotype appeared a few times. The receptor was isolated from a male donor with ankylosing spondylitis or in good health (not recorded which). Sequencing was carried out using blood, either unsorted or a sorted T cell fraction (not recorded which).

The CDR3, as DNA: TGCAGTGCTAGATTCCTTGTCGGGACAGCTTATGGCTACACCTTC. Residues: CSARFLVGTAYGYTF. The chain combines TRBV20-1 with TRBJ1-2; 7 bases line up with TRBD1. The CDR3 sequence is 15 residues long. The germline CDR1 and CDR2 sequences are DFQATT and SNEGSKA (reference sequence). Germline trimming cut 2 bases from V and 5 bases from J; bases unmatched to any gene: 11.